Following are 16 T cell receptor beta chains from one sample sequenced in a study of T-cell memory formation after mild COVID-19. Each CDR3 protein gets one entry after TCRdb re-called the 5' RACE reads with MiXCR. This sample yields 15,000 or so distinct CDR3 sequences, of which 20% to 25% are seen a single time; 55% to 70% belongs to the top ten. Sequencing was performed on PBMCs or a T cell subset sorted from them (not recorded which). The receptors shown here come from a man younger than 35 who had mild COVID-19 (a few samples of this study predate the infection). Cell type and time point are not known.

CDR3 residues: CASGELGAKNIQYF. The CDR3 coding sequence is TGTGCCAGCGGGGAGTTAGGAGCCAAAAACATTCAGTACTTC. The genes are TRBV3-1 and TRBJ2-4; TRBD2 might be the D (5 bases). The V gene's germline CDR1 is LGHDT and CDR2 YNNKEL (reference sequence). This CDR3 is built from 14 residues. V lost 8 bases, J lost 0 bases, and 11 bases lay in between.

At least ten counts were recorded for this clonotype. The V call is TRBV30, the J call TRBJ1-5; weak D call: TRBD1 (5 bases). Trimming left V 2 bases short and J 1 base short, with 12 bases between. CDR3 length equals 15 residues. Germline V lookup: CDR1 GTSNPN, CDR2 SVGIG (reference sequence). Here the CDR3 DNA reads TGTGCCTGGAGTCCCCTGCGGGGGAGCAATCAGCCCCAGCATTTT. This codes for CAWSPLRGSNQPQHF. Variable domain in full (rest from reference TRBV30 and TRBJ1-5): SQTIHQWPATLVQPVGSPLSLECTVEGTSNPNLYWYRQAAGRGLQLLFYSVGIGQISSEVPQNLSASRPQDRQFILSSKKLLLSDSGFYLCAWSPLRGSNQPQHFGDGTRLSIL.

The CDR3 DNA reads as TGTGCCAGCAGTGATGCTGGGGTGCGGTGGACTAGCTGGCAAGAGACCCAGTACTTC. This translates into CASSDAGVRWTSWQETQYF. The rearrangement links TRBV2 to TRBJ2-5, with 8 bases matching TRBD2. This CDR3 spans 19 amino acids. The junction had 17 bases not matched to a gene; V was cut back by 3 bases and J by 2 bases. The germline CDR1 and CDR2 sequences are SNHLY and FYNNEI.

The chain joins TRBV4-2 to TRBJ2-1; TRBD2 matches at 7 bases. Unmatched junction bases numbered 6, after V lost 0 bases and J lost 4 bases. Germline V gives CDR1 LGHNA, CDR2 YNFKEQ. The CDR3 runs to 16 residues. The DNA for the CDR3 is TGTGCCAGCAGCCAAGATGACGGGGGGACGTACAATGAGCAGTTCTTC. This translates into CASSQDDGGTYNEQFF.

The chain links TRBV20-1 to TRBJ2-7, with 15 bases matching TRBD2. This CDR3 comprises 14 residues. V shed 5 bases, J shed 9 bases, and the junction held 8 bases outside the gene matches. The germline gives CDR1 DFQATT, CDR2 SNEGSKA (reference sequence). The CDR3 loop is CSADPGLAGGMQYF. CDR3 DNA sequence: TGCAGTGCTGATCCGGGACTAGCGGGAGGAATGCAGTACTTC.

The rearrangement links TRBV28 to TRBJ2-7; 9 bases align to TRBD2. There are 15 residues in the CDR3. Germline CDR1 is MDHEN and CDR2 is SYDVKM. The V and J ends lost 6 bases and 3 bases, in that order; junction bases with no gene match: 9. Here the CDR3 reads CASSPQAGGIYEQYV. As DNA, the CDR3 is TGTGCCAGCAGCCCACAAGCGGGGGGCATCTACGAGCAGTACGTC.

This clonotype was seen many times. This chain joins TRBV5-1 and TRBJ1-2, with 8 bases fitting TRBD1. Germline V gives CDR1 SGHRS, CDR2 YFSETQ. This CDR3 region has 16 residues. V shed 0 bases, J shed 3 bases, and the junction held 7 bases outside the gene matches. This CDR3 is CASSLAPGQVYYGYTF. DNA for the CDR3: TGCGCCAGCAGCTTGGCCCCGGGACAGGTCTACTATGGCTACACCTTC.

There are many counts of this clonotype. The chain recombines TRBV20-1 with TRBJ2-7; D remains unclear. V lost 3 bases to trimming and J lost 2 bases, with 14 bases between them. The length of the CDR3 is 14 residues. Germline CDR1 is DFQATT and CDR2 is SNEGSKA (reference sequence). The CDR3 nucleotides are TGCAGTGCTAGCTCGGACCCTAACCCCTACGAGCAGTACTTC. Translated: CSASSDPNPYEQYF.

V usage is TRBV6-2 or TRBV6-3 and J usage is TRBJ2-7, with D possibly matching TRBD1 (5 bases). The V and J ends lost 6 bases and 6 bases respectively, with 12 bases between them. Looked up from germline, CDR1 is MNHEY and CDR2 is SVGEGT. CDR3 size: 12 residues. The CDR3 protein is CASRPLRGEQYV. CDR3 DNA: TGTGCCAGCAGGCCCCTAAGGGGCGAGCAGTACGTC.

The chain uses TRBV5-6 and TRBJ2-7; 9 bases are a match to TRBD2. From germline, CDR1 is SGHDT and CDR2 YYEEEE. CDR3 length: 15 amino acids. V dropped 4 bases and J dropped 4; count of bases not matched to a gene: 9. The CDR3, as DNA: TGTGCCAGCAGCCCCAGGAGCGGGGGGACTTACGAGCAGTACTTC. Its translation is CASSPRSGGTYEQYF.

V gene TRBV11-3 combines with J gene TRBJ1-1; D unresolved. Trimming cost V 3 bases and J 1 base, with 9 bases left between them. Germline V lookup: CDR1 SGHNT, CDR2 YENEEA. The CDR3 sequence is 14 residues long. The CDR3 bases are TGTGCCAGCAGCTTGGACCGCCCGAACACTGAAGCTTTCTTT. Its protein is CASSLDRPNTEAFF.

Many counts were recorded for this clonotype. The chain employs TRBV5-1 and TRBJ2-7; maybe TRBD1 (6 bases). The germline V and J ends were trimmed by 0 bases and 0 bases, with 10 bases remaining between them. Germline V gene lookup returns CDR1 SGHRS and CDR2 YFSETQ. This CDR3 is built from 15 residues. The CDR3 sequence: CASSLDDRSSYEQYF. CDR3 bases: TGCGCCAGCAGCTTGGACGACAGGAGCTCCTACGAGCAGTACTTC.

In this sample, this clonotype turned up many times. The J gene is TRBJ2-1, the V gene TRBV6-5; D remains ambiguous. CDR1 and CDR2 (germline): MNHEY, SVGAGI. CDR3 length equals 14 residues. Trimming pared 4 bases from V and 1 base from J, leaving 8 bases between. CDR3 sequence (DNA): TGTGCCAGCAGTTGGAGTCGATCCTACAATGAGCAGTTCTTC. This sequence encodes CASSWSRSYNEQFF.

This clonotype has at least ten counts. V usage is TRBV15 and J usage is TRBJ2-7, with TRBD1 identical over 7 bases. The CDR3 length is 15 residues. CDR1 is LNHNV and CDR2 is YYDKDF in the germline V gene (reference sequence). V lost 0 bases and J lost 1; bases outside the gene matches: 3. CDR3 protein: CATSRDLTGSYEQYF. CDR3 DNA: TGTGCCACCAGCAGAGATTTGACAGGGTCCTACGAGCAGTACTTC.

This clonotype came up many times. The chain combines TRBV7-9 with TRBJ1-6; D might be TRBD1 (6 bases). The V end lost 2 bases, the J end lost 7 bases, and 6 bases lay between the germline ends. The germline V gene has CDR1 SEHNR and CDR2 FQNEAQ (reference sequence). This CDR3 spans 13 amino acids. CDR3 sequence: CASSLQGNSPLHF. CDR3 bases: TGTGCCAGCAGCTTACAGGGGAATTCACCCCTCCACTTT.

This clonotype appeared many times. DNA of the CDR3: TGTGCCAGCAGTTGGAGGGAGGGGTTGAACACTGAAGCTTTCTTT. This codes for CASSWREGLNTEAFF. The V call is TRBV27, the J call TRBJ1-1; a weak D match, TRBD1 (5 bases). CDR1 and CDR2 (germline): MNHEY, SMNVEV (reference sequence). The CDR3 totals 15 residues. The V end was cut by 4 bases, the J end by 0 bases, with 12 bases between.